These 28 T cell receptor beta chains came from one sample sequenced in a study of T cells after yellow fever vaccination. TCRdb re-analysed the 5' RACE reads in MiXCR, keeping a single row per CDR3 protein. Here the sample spans approximately 550,000 distinct CDR3 sequences, roughly 13% being singletons. The specimen was PBMCs, collected on the day of the yellow fever booster vaccination. All receptors come from a man aged 25 to 40 who received the YFV17D yellow fever vaccine.

The rearrangement links TRBV9 to TRBJ2-3; D is possibly TRBD1 (6 bases). CDR1 and CDR2 from the germline V gene are SGDLS and YYNGEE. The length of the CDR3 is 17 residues. V lost 3 bases, J lost 0 bases, and 17 bases lay in between. The CDR3 DNA is TGTGCCAGCAGCGCAATCGGGTCGGACAGCAGCACAGATACGCAGTATTTT. Encoded protein: CASSAIGSDSSTDTQYF. Filled out from reference TRBV9 and TRBJ2-3, the complete variable domain reads DSGVTQTPKHLITATGQRVTLRCSPRSGDLSVYWYQQSLDQGLQFLIQYYNGEERAKGNILERFSAQQFPDLHSELNLSSLELGDSALYFCASSAIGSDSSTDTQYFGPGTRLTVL.

The J gene is TRBJ2-6, the V gene TRBV20-1; 9 bases align to TRBD1. Per the germline V gene, CDR1 is DFQATT and CDR2 is SNEGSKA (reference sequence). The CDR3 totals 16 residues. The J segment lost 4 bases and the V segment lost 6 bases, leaving 10 bases of the junction unmatched. The CDR3 is CSATTGTGSGANVLTF. Here the CDR3 DNA reads TGCAGTGCCACCACCGGGACAGGGTCCGGGGCCAACGTCCTGACTTTC.

The J gene is TRBJ1-2, the V gene TRBV24-1, with D perhaps TRBD1 (5 bases). V was cut by 4 bases and J by 2 bases, with 13 bases left in between. The CDR3 totals 15 residues. Germline V gene sequence: CDR1 KGHDR, CDR2 SFDVKD. In DNA form, the CDR3 reads TGTGCCACCAGTGACCGTTCGGGGGGGAACTATGGCTACACCTTC. Protein product: CATSDRSGGNYGYTF.

The V and J genes are TRBV7-2 and TRBJ1-3; D remains unclear. Germline V gene lookup returns CDR1 SGHTA and CDR2 FQGNSA. Between the trimmed V and J ends, which lost 2 bases and 1 base, there was a span of 6 bases. This CDR3 contains 14 residues. The CDR3 spells CASSLKVSGNTIYF. The CDR3 DNA is TGTGCCAGCAGCTTAAAGGTGTCTGGAAACACCATATATTTT. The full variable domain, completed using reference TRBV7-2 and TRBJ1-3, is GAGVSQSPSNKVTEKGKDVELRCDPISGHTALYWYRQSLGQGLEFLIYFQGNSAPDKSGLPSDRFSAERTGGSVSTLTIQRTQQEDSAVYLCASSLKVSGNTIYFGEGSWLTVV.

This clonotype turned up a few times. This chain connects TRBV20-1 to TRBJ2-7; D remains unclear. Germline V CDR1 and CDR2: DFQATT, SNEGSKA (reference sequence). The CDR3 contains 14 residues. The CDR3 nucleotides are TGCAGCGCGTCATCAATTCGCTACTCCTACGAGCAGTACTTC. Translation gives CSASSIRYSYEQYF.

The chain is built from TRBV7-2 and TRBJ2-1; a possible D gene is TRBD2 (6 bases). Germline assignment: CDR1 SGHTA and CDR2 FQGNSA. V gave up 5 bases and J gave up 15 bases, with 14 bases separating them. The length of the CDR3 is 11 residues. CDR3 sequence: CASSNWGEGFF. For the CDR3, the DNA is TGTGCCAGCAGCAACTGGGGGGAAGGGTTCTTC.

This clonotype has only a few counts. The V call is TRBV20-1, the J call TRBJ1-4; D is ambiguous. V shed 3 bases and J shed 5 bases, with 10 bases lying between them. CDR1 and CDR2 from the germline V gene are DFQATT and SNEGSKA (reference sequence). The CDR3 is 13 amino acids. The CDR3 DNA reads as TGCAGTGCTAGTTCAGAGACGAATGAAAAACTGTTTTTT. It translates to CSASSETNEKLFF.

The chain joins TRBV20-1 to TRBJ2-5; D unclear. Germline-derived CDR1 and CDR2 are DFQATT and SNEGSKA (reference sequence). V lost 0 bases to trimming and J lost 7 bases, with 12 bases between them. The CDR3 is made up of 13 amino acids. CDR3 DNA: TGCAGTGCTAGAGATCAGTGGGTGGGGACCCAGTACTTC. This translates into CSARDQWVGTQYF.

The sample holds a few counts of this clonotype. The chain links TRBV7-6 to TRBJ2-7; D might be TRBD1 or TRBD2, each matching 6 bases. V dropped 7 bases and J dropped 4 bases, with 20 bases sitting between them. The CDR3 has 15 amino acids. In germline, CDR1 is SGHVS, CDR2 FNYEAQ. CDR3 protein: CASNQRGAWGYEQYF. Written as DNA, the CDR3 is TGTGCCAGCAATCAAAGGGGGGCCTGGGGGTACGAGCAGTACTTC.

This clonotype was recorded a few times. The CDR3 DNA follows: TGTGCCAGCAGCCAAGATCACGACACCGGGGAGCTGTTTTTT. It codes for CASSQDHDTGELFF. The chain employs TRBV14 and TRBJ2-2; no definite D call. Germline CDR1 and CDR2: SGHDN and FVKESK. The V and J ends lost 0 bases and 3 bases respectively, with 5 bases between them. This CDR3 contains 14 residues.

The gene calls are TRBV29-1 and TRBJ2-2; D gene ambiguous. The ends were cut back, 4 bases at V and 9 bases at J, with 9 bases in the middle. The germline CDR1 and CDR2 sequences are SQVTM and ANQGSEA. The CDR3 consists of 11 residues. In nucleotides, the CDR3 is TGCAGCGTTGGCGAGCGCAGGGAGCTGTTTTTT. This encodes CSVGERRELFF.

The sample holds a few counts of this clonotype. V and J are TRBV20-1 and TRBJ1-4, with D maybe TRBD1 (5 bases). V was cut by 3 bases and J by 8 bases, with 19 bases left in between. Germline CDR1 reads DFQATT; CDR2 reads SNEGSKA (reference sequence). The CDR3 spans 15 residues. CDR3: CSARGLGVPSEKLFF. In nucleotides, the CDR3 is TGCAGTGCTAGGGGGTTGGGGGTGCCCTCCGAAAAACTGTTTTTT.

The rearrangement uses TRBV6-2 or TRBV6-3 and TRBJ2-7; TRBD2 aligns across 11 bases. With V trimmed by 2 bases and J by 0 bases, 3 bases remained unmatched. The CDR3 is 16 amino acids. CDR1 MNHEY and CDR2 SVGEGT come from the germline V gene. The DNA of the CDR3 is TGTGCCAGCAGTTACCGACTAGCGGGGTCCTCCTACGAGCAGTACTTC. This translates into CASSYRLAGSSYEQYF.

V and J are TRBV28 and TRBJ2-7, with TRBD1 matching 7 bases. The CDR3 is made up of 16 amino acids. Germline CDR1 is MDHEN and CDR2 is SYDVKM. V lost 5 bases to trimming and J lost 8 bases; unmatched junction nucleotides: 18. CDR3 coding DNA: TGTGCCAGCAGTCCGACCACCACTCAACAGGGGAGAAAGCAGTACTTC. The encoded protein is CASSPTTTQQGRKQYF.

The chain combines TRBV29-1 with TRBJ1-1; no firm D call. The CDR3 has 12 residues. V lost 4 bases and J lost 0, with 6 bases in between. CDR1 SQVTM and CDR2 ANQGSEA come from the germline V gene. The DNA for the CDR3 is TGCAGCGTTGTAAATATGAACACTGAAGCTTTCTTT. It translates to CSVVNMNTEAFF.

As for this clonotype: It is likely a read error, because the conserved phenylalanine at the end of the CDR3 is missing. The chain uses TRBV7-9 and TRBJ2-1, with TRBD1 matching 8 bases. V dropped 5 bases and J dropped 9; count of bases not matched to a gene: 9. The CDR3 runs 14 residues. Germline-derived CDR1 and CDR2 are SEHNR and FQNEAQ (reference sequence). The CDR3, as DNA: TGTGCCAGCAGCCCTCGGACAGGGACGGGTGAGCAGTTCTCC. Protein product: CASSPRTGTGEQFS.

In this sample, this clonotype turned up a few times. At one boundary the junction diverges from the germline segment, which might be a read error. The chain combines TRBV20-1 with TRBJ2-2, with D perhaps assigned TRBD1 or TRBD2 (5 bases each). Germline V CDR1 and CDR2: DFQATT, SNEGSKA (reference sequence). The CDR3 has 16 amino acids. This CDR3 is CCARGAEATNTGELFF. The CDR3 coding sequence is TGCTGTGCTAGAGGGGCGGAGGCAACGAACACCGGGGAGCTGTTTTTT.

With regard to this clonotype: One end of the junction fails to match germline, which may point to a read error. The rearrangement joins TRBV11-2 to TRBJ2-1; D gene uncertain. Germline V gives CDR1 SGHAT, CDR2 FQNNGV. The length of the CDR3 is 16 residues. DNA for the CDR3: TGTGCCAGCAGTTTAGGTCGTTACAGCTCCTACAATGAGCAGTTCTTC. This translates into CASSLGRYSSYNEQFF.

The J gene is TRBJ2-2, the V gene TRBV6-1; 7 nucleotides line up with TRBD1. The CDR3 loop spans 16 amino acids. J gave up 4 bases and V 5 bases, and 10 bases lay outside the gene matches. Germline CDR1 is MNHNS and CDR2 is SASEGT. The CDR3 DNA sequence: TGTGCCAGCAGTAGATACAGGGGAGTGAGCACCGGGGAGCTGTTTTTT. Translation: CASSRYRGVSTGELFF.

This clonotype appeared a few times. The chain has TRBV5-1 and TRBJ2-7, with D possibly being TRBD1 or TRBD2 (5 bases each). Trimming stripped 5 bases from V and 2 bases from J, with 14 bases between. Germline V gene lookup returns CDR1 SGHRS and CDR2 YFSETQ. This CDR3 has 14 amino acids. The CDR3 is CASSREGNTYEQYF. The CDR3, as DNA: TGCGCCAGCAGTCGAGAGGGGAACACCTACGAGCAGTACTTC. Supplemented by reference TRBV5-1 and TRBJ2-7, the full variable domain reads KAGVTQTPRYLIKTRGQQVTLSCSPISGHRSVSWYQQTPGQGLQFLFEYFSETQRNKGNFPGRFSGRQFSNSRSEMNVSTLELGDSALYLCASSREGNTYEQYFGPGTRLTVT.

J is TRBJ1-1 and V is TRBV12-3 or TRBV12-4, with unresolved D. This CDR3 is 14 amino acids long. With 5 bases removed from V and 1 base from J, the gap between germline ends came to 11 bases. The CDR3 is CASSNGQRNTEAFF. The CDR3 DNA follows: TGTGCCAGCAGTAACGGGCAGAGGAACACTGAAGCTTTCTTT.

There are a few counts of this clonotype. This rearrangement joins TRBV5-1 to TRBJ1-3; no definite D call. Germline V CDR1 and CDR2: SGHRS, YFSETQ. V was pared by 5 bases and J by 4 bases, with 16 bases between. CDR3 length: 15 amino acids. CDR3 residues: CASSNSPSRGNTIYF. CDR3 bases: TGCGCCAGCAGTAACAGTCCTTCGAGAGGAAACACCATATATTTT.

This clonotype came up once. The gene calls are TRBV11-2 and TRBJ2-1; 14 nucleotides agree with TRBD2. The CDR3 spans 17 residues. Trimming took 4 bases from V and 3 from J; bases not matched to a gene: 5. Germline lookup yields CDR1 SGHAT and CDR2 FQNNGV. CDR3 DNA sequence: TGTGCCAGCAGCTCGGGGACTAGCGGGAGATACTACAATGAGCAGTTCTTC. It encodes CASSSGTSGRYYNEQFF.

This clonotype came up many times. CDR3 coding DNA: TGTGCCAGCATCGGGGATACCTACAATGAGCAGTTCTTC. It specifies CASIGDTYNEQFF. The chain uses TRBV27 and TRBJ2-1, with a weak D call TRBD2 (5 bases). The CDR3 sequence is 13 residues long. The V and J ends lost 7 bases and 2 bases respectively, with 9 bases between them. Germline-derived CDR1 and CDR2 are MNHEY and SMNVEV (reference sequence).

This clonotype was seen more than once but under ten times. CDR3 amino acids: CASSSGPYQETQYF. In nucleotides, the CDR3 is TGTGCCAGCTCTTCCGGTCCGTACCAAGAGACCCAGTACTTC. This chain connects TRBV28 to TRBJ2-5; D is uncertain. The CDR3 is 14 residues long. Trimming left V 8 bases short and J 0 bases short, with 13 bases between. Germline V gene data show CDR1 as MDHEN and CDR2 as SYDVKM.

There are a few counts of this clonotype. J is TRBJ2-3 and V is TRBV12-3 or TRBV12-4; D gene ambiguous. The V end was cut by 6 bases, the J end by 1 base, with 11 bases between. The CDR3 consists of 14 residues. The CDR3 protein is CASRIGSRTDTQYF. The CDR3 bases are TGTGCCAGCAGAATTGGGTCCCGCACAGATACGCAGTATTTT.

This clonotype was seen ten or more times. CDR3: CSAKRRGGTYQSGSYEQYF. Written as DNA, the CDR3 is TGCAGTGCTAAGAGGAGGGGGGGCACGTACCAAAGCGGTTCCTACGAGCAGTACTTC. The V call is TRBV20-1, the J call TRBJ2-7, with D possibly TRBD2 on 7 matching bases. Germline assignment: CDR1 DFQATT and CDR2 SNEGSKA (reference sequence). CDR3 size: 19 residues. V was trimmed by 4 bases and J by 1 base, leaving 29 bases between them.

This clonotype has a handful of counts. This chain uses TRBV14 with TRBJ2-7, with TRBD1 as a possible D gene (5 bases). The germline V gene has CDR1 SGHDN and CDR2 FVKESK. This CDR3 region has 15 residues. V was cut by 1 base and J by 1 base, with 11 bases left in between. CDR3 loop: CASSQGPQDSYEQYF. CDR3 nucleotide sequence: TGTGCCAGCAGCCAAGGCCCACAGGATTCCTACGAGCAGTACTTC.